What follows is one TCR beta chain and its context. The record originates from a study of Ad26.COV2.S vaccination and SARS-CoV-2 variants. The treatment: roughly 20 received Ad26.COV2.S at low or high dose, single or two shots; about 5 received placebo; per-sample allocation not given. Sampling happened 63 days after the first vaccine or placebo injection. CDR3 length: 13 amino acids. V lost 8 bases and J lost 2, with 10 bases in between. In germline, CDR1 is MNHEY, CDR2 SMNVEV (reference sequence). Using immunoSEQ multiplex PCR, the repertoire was profiled, and TCRdb retains in-frame clones only, with some absent. The sample includes around 350,000 clones, roughly 85% seen only once; the top ten take around 3.3%.

This clonotype originated in a person aged 18 to 65 who received the Ad26.COV2.S COVID-19 vaccine or a placebo. V is TRBV27 and J is TRBJ1-3; possible D gene TRBD1, 5 bases. This specimen was peripheral blood, taken in a trial of Ad26.COV2.S vaccine versus placebo. The CDR3 protein is CASSGTPGNTIYF. CDR3 in DNA: TGTGCCAGCTCCGGGACTCCTGGAAACACCATATATTTT.